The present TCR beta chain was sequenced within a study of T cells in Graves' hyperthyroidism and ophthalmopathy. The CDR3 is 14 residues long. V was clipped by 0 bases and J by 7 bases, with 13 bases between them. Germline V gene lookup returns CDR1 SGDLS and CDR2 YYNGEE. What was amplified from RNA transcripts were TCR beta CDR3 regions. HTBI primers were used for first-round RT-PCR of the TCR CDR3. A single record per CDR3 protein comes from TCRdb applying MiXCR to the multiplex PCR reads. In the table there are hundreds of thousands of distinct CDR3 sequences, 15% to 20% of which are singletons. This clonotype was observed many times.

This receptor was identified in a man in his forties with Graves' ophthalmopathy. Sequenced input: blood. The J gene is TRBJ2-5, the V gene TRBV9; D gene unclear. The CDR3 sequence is CASSVDGAYGTQYF. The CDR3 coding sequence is TGTGCCAGCAGCGTAGACGGAGCGTACGGGACCCAGTACTTC.